This paragraph covers one T cell receptor (beta chain) sequence. What it recognizes is unknown. In the same sample, other DNA sequences code for this CDR3. The record originates from a study of a mutant IDH1 vaccine in newly diagnosed glioma. Study at large: The start of vaccination came 4-6 weeks after radiotherapy alone, or with temozolomide cycles. Week 47 marked visit V13, whereas week 35 marked visit V12. Study observations and caveats: No link was apparently found between pseudoprogression and changes in top peripheral T cell clonotypes.

Time point defined: week 47, end of study. The content of each vaccine dose was 300 ug of mutant IDH1 20-mer peptide, and topical imiquimod accompanied it. Donors' newly diagnosed IDH1-mutant WHO grade 3 or 4 astrocytomas lacked nuclear ATRX. The CDR3 runs 11 residues. Germline V CDR1 and CDR2: SEHNR, FQNEAQ (reference sequence). V gave up 3 bases and J gave up 5 bases, with 3 bases separating them. The table came from immunoSEQ multiplex PCR; TCRdb's copy has only in-frame clones and leaves some out. The table records 30,000 to 40,000 clones, around nine tenths of them present only once. This TCR was recovered from a woman in her thirties or forties with glioma. This chain joins TRBV7-9 and TRBJ2-3; unclear D gene. The source was PBMCs, collected from a glioma patient whose treatment included an IDH1 peptide vaccine. CDR3 residues: CASSFLDTQYF. The CDR3 coding sequence is TGTGCCAGCAGCTTCCTAGATACGCAGTATTTT.